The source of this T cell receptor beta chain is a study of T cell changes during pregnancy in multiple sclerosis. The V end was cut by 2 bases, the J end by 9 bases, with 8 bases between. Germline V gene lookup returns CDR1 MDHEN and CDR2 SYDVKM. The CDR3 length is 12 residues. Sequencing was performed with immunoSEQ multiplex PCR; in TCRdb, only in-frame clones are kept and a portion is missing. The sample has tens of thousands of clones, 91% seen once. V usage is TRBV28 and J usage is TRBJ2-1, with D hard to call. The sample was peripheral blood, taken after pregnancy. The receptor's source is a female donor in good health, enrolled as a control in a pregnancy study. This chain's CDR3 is CASSLRGFEQFF. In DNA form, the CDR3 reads TGTGCCAGCAGTTTACGCGGTTTTGAGCAGTTCTTC.